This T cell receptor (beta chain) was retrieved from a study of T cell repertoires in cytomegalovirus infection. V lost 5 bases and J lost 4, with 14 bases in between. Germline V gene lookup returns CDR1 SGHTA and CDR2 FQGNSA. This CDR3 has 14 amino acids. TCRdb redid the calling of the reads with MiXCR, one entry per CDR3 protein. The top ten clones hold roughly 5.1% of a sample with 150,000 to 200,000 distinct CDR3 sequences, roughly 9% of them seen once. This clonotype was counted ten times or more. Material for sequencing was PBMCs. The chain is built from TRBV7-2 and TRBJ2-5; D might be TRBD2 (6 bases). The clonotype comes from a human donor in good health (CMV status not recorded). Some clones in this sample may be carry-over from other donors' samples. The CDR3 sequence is CASSQTRAGETQYF. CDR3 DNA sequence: TGTGCCAGCAGCCAGACTCGAGCGGGAGAGACCCAGTACTTC.